This TCR beta chain was recovered during a study of blood T cell repertoires in COVID-19 (dated by TCRdb to between 2020 and 2021). With respect to the entire study: Samples covering the acute and convalescent phases of COVID-19 were provided by collaborators in the United States, Italy and Spain. A de-identified subject ID, COVID-19 status, age in years and sex were almost always included in the sample metadata. The repertoires were made available in a free public database intended to serve as a resource for research on the immune response to SARS-CoV-2. The material from the prospective study consisted of cDNA or gDNA derived from T cells, B-cell-depleted T cells, or PBMCs. The dataset comprised deeply sampled blood TCRbeta repertoires from subjects exposed to, actively infected with, or recovered from COVID-19. Where available, HLA class I and class II types were taken from metadata supplied by the sample provider and were not determined by assay-based typing. The samples were drawn from the first 160 participants of the ongoing ImmuneRACE study and from 950 to 1,500 subjects provided by 6 global collaborators.

Participants in the prospective study were enrolled through a virtual design, were aged 18 to 89 years, and lived in 24 United States geographic areas. In the prospective study, cohorts were assigned on the basis of participant-reported clinical history obtained from a screening survey and a study questionnaire. Mobile phlebotomists in the prospective study collected whole blood, serum and a nasopharyngeal or oropharyngeal swab from every participant. Participants in the prospective study had the option to provide additional blood draws and questionnaires over a roughly 2-month period. Prospective study blood samples were shipped either frozen or at room temperature before DNA extraction. Points the paper makes about the study in general: The amount of clinical and demographic metadata varied by source and participant and was provided uncurated.

Of note for this clone: Its specific antigen is unknown. Per-base quality was not reported, and no clone a single base away is much larger than it.

The germline V gene yields MNHEY for CDR1 and SVGAGI for CDR2. V is reduced by 2 bases and J by 10 bases, leaving a spacing of 6 bases between them. The CDR3 spans 12 residues, from the cysteine through the phenylalanine. The kept DNA is CDR3 alone, 36 bases in frame from the first base. The immunoSEQ Assay, a bias-controlled multiplex PCR, was used to amplify TCRbeta CDR3 regions from genomic DNA. Under the source paper's analysis protocol: The number of nucleated cells in each sample was estimated by amplification of reference gene primers within the assay. Sequence reads were collapsed and filtered to measure the absolute abundance of every unique TCRbeta CDR3 rearrangement. For each sample, productive Simpson clonality was calculated by taking the square root of Simpson's diversity index across productive rearrangements. TCRdb mirrors the immuneACCESS table, restricted to in-frame sequences. Some clones are absent from its copies; in checked studies, under half trace to an unresolved V gene, and the reason for the others is unknown. V and J calls plus clone size are reproduced from that table; the DNA served to infer D and trimming. This sample has around 49,000 clones in its table, and 70% to 80% of those were observed once. In total, the top ten clones hold approximately 5.3% of the sample.

This chain joins TRBV6-5 to TRBJ1-6, with the identity of the D gene unclear. This receptor was taken from a woman aged 50 to 60 with acute COVID-19. The sample taken for sequencing was PBMCs or T cells enriched from blood (not recorded which). The CDR3 region: CASSYGESPLHF. At the DNA level, the sequence is TGTGCCAGCAGTTACGGGGAGTCACCCCTCCACTTT.